Following are 18 T cell receptor beta chains from one sample sequenced in a study of response to subunit inactivated influenza vaccine. One entry per CDR3 protein results from TCRdb running MiXCR on the RT-PCR reads. Among almost 250,000 distinct CDR3 sequences, approximately 12% were seen once, and the ten largest hold approximately 7.8%. This material consisted of non-naive T cells sorted from PBMCs, taken approximately 15 days before vaccination. The receptor set was obtained from a man aged 45 to 65 who received an inactivated influenza vaccine.

The chain carries TRBV20-1 and TRBJ2-7; no reliable D call. The germline V and J ends were trimmed by 1 base and 0 bases, with 16 bases remaining between them. The germline V gene has CDR1 DFQATT and CDR2 SNEGSKA (reference sequence). CDR3 length: 16 amino acids. The CDR3 DNA follows: TGCAGTGCTAGAGGGGTGGATACGCGGAGCTCCTACGAGCAGTACTTC. Its protein is CSARGVDTRSSYEQYF.

This rearrangement joins TRBV6-1 to TRBJ2-5; D is possibly TRBD2 (5 bases). This CDR3 has 13 amino acids. Trimming took 4 bases from V and 7 from J, leaving 13 bases between them. The germline CDR1 and CDR2 sequences are MNHNS and SASEGT. In DNA form, the CDR3 reads TGTGCCAGCAGTGGGGATGACGCGGGGACCCAGTACTTC. Translated, it gives CASSGDDAGTQYF.

This clonotype was recorded at least ten times. This sequence joins TRBV2 and TRBJ2-5; possibly TRBD1 for D (5 bases). V dropped 6 bases and J dropped 5 bases, with 16 bases sitting between them. CDR1 is SNHLY, CDR2 FYNNEI, per germline. The CDR3 loop spans 14 amino acids. CDR3 bases: TGTGCCAGCAGCAGGGTGGGATCTCGGGAGACCCAGTACTTC. Translating gives CASSRVGSRETQYF.

The V call is TRBV20-1, the J call TRBJ2-3, with 8 positions matching TRBD2. Per the germline V gene, CDR1 is DFQATT and CDR2 is SNEGSKA (reference sequence). This CDR3 has 15 amino acids. Trimming took 6 bases from V and 2 from J; bases not matched to a gene: 10. CDR3 protein: CSATPLAGPTDTQYF. DNA of the CDR3: TGCAGTGCCACACCCTTAGCGGGACCCACAGATACGCAGTATTTT.

This clonotype turned up a few times. This chain connects TRBV5-4 to TRBJ2-1; the match to TRBD1 covers 10 bases. The CDR3 is made up of 15 amino acids. The V segment lost 4 bases and the J segment 4 bases; nucleotides outside the gene matches: 5. The germline gives CDR1 SGHNT, CDR2 YYREEE (reference sequence). The CDR3 reads CASSNRDRGYNEQFF. In DNA form, the CDR3 reads TGTGCCAGCAGCAACCGGGACAGGGGTTACAATGAGCAGTTCTTC.

This clonotype was recorded a few times. The chain recombines TRBV20-1 with TRBJ2-7; weak D call: TRBD2 (6 bases). Looked up from germline, CDR1 is DFQATT and CDR2 is SNEGSKA (reference sequence). V was trimmed by 1 base and J by 6 bases, leaving 22 bases between them. This CDR3 has 16 residues. CDR3 sequence: CSARVATPGDRTEQYF. In nucleotides, the CDR3 is TGCAGTGCTAGAGTCGCCACGCCGGGAGACAGAACCGAGCAGTACTTC.

The chain carries TRBV20-1 and TRBJ2-2, with D possibly being TRBD1 (6 bases). The V end was cut by 3 bases, the J end by 2 bases, with 10 bases between. This CDR3 has 14 residues. Germline CDR1 reads DFQATT; CDR2 reads SNEGSKA (reference sequence). The CDR3 DNA follows: TGCAGTGCTAGTAGGACAGCTAACACCGGGGAGCTGTTTTTT. Translation: CSASRTANTGELFF.

This clonotype was observed a handful of times. J is TRBJ2-3 and V is TRBV29-1; 12 nucleotides match TRBD2. J lost 3 bases, V lost 6 bases, and 7 bases had no gene match. The germline V gene has CDR1 SQVTM and CDR2 ANQGSEA. The CDR3 spans 15 residues. The CDR3 loop reads CSVAGLAGLTDTQYF. CDR3 nucleotides: TGCAGCGTCGCTGGACTAGCGGGATTAACAGATACGCAGTATTTT.

There are a few counts of this clonotype. This rearrangement joins TRBV15 to TRBJ1-1, with D maybe TRBD1 (5 bases). The CDR3 is 16 residues long. With 0 bases removed from V and 1 base from J, the gap between germline ends came to 12 bases. Germline lookup yields CDR1 LNHNV and CDR2 YYDKDF (reference sequence). In DNA, the CDR3 is TGTGCCACCAGCAGAGATCTCCTGGGGGGGAACACTGAAGCTTTCTTT. Translating it yields CATSRDLLGGNTEAFF.

This clonotype turned up a few times. DNA for the CDR3: TGTGCCAGCCGCTGGGGGGGAACCGGGGAGCTGTTTTTT. This encodes CASRWGGTGELFF. The chain recombines TRBV7-2 with TRBJ2-2; TRBD2 agrees at 7 bases. The germline V gene has CDR1 SGHTA and CDR2 FQGNSA. The CDR3 extends over 13 amino acids. V dropped 8 bases and J dropped 5; count of bases not matched to a gene: 5.

The chain recombines TRBV2 with TRBJ1-1; D remains ambiguous. This CDR3 is 14 amino acids long. V shed 3 bases and J shed 1 base, with 9 bases lying between them. Germline V gene lookup returns CDR1 SNHLY and CDR2 FYNNEI. CDR3 coding DNA: TGTGCCAGCAGTGATTTGGCCAGGAACACTGAAGCTTTCTTT. Translated: CASSDLARNTEAFF.

This clonotype was detected many times. V usage is TRBV24-1 and J usage is TRBJ2-1; D unresolved. Germline V gene data show CDR1 as KGHDR and CDR2 as SFDVKD. Trimming took 8 bases from V and 3 from J, leaving 13 bases between them. CDR3 length: 14 residues. CDR3 DNA sequence: TGTGCCACCAACGTCGGAGCTGACTACAATGAGCAGTTCTTC. This encodes CATNVGADYNEQFF.

This clonotype occurred a few times. This chain connects TRBV4-3 to TRBJ2-1, with unresolved D. Between the trimmed V and J ends, which lost 7 bases and 7 bases, there was a span of 23 bases. The CDR3 has 16 residues. CDR1 and CDR2 (germline): LGHNA, YSLEER. The CDR3 loop reads CASTPSWSPDFNEQFF. CDR3 nucleotides: TGCGCCAGCACCCCTAGTTGGAGCCCAGACTTTAATGAGCAGTTCTTC.

This clonotype was picked up a small number of times. V usage is TRBV28 and J usage is TRBJ1-1, with D possibly being TRBD1 (5 bases). The CDR3 is 13 amino acids. The germline gives CDR1 MDHEN, CDR2 SYDVKM. Trimming took off 9 bases at V and 5 bases at J, with 16 bases between the two ends. In DNA, the CDR3 is TGTGCCAGTCGAGAGGGGTTGAGTACTGAAGCTTTCTTT. It translates to CASREGLSTEAFF. The whole variable domain, remainder taken from reference TRBV28 and TRBJ1-1, is DVKVTQSSRYLVKRTGEKVFLECVQDMDHENMFWYRQDPGLGLRLIYFSYDVKMKEKGDIPEGYSVSREKKERFSLILESASTNQTSMYLCASREGLSTEAFFGQGTRLTVV.

This clonotype was detected a few times. This rearrangement joins TRBV19 to TRBJ2-6; 7 bases are a match to TRBD1. The CDR3 runs to 16 residues. CDR1 LNHDA and CDR2 SQIVND come from the germline V gene (reference sequence). Trimming removed 4 bases from V and 4 bases from J; junction bases left unmatched: 7. As DNA, the CDR3 is TGTGCCAGTAGTACCTCCGACAGGGCCGGGGCCAACGTCCTGACTTTC. Its translation is CASSTSDRAGANVLTF. The whole variable domain, filled in from reference TRBV19 and TRBJ2-6, reads DGGITQSPKYLFRKEGQNVTLSCEQNLNHDAMYWYRQDPGQGLRLIYYSQIVNDFQKGDIAEGYSVSREKKESFPLTVTSAQKNPTAFYLCASSTSDRAGANVLTFGAGSRLTVL.

V and J are TRBV4-1 and TRBJ2-2; the D is unclear. CDR3 length: 14 amino acids. CDR1 is MGHRA, CDR2 YSYEKL, per germline. V was clipped by 1 base and J by 2 bases, with 5 bases between them. The CDR3 nucleotides are TGCGCCAGCAGCCAAGTTTCCAACACCGGGGAGCTGTTTTTT. It translates to CASSQVSNTGELFF.

A few counts support this clonotype. The chain joins TRBV20-1 to TRBJ2-7, with 7 positions matching TRBD1. The length of the CDR3 is 15 residues. After removal of 4 bases from V and 7 bases from J, the junction contained 16 bases not matched to a gene. CDR1 is DFQATT and CDR2 is SNEGSKA in the germline V gene (reference sequence). The CDR3 DNA follows: TGCAGTGCTATTGTGCCGGGACAGACGGGTGGGGAGCAGTACTTC. This sequence encodes CSAIVPGQTGGEQYF.

This clonotype was seen at least ten times. For the CDR3, the DNA is TGCGCCAGCAGCTTGGCGGTAGCGGCCTCCTACAATGAGCAGTTCTTC. This encodes CASSLAVAASYNEQFF. The rearrangement links TRBV5-1 to TRBJ2-1; D might be TRBD2 (6 bases). The germline V and J ends were trimmed by 0 bases and 0 bases, with 10 bases remaining between them. CDR3 length: 16 residues. Germline-derived CDR1 and CDR2 are SGHRS and YFSETQ.